The 12 T cell receptor beta chains in this list originate from one sample, sequenced in a study of blood T cell repertoires in COVID-19. Here immunoSEQ multiplex PCR was the method, and the copy in TCRdb shows in-frame clones only, minus some. The table shows about 240,000 clones, with over 75% occurring only once. The sequenced material came from peripheral blood. The receptor set was obtained from a woman under 40 with acute or convalescent COVID-19.

In its sample, this clone was seen once. The V gene is TRBV6-5, the J gene TRBJ2-7, with D unresolved. The germline gives CDR1 MNHEY, CDR2 SVGAGI. The CDR3 runs 11 residues. Trimming removed 7 bases at V and 3 bases at J, with 7 bases between. The chain's CDR3 is CASISGYEQYF. For the CDR3, the DNA is TGTGCCAGCATATCAGGCTACGAGCAGTACTTC.

The chain employs TRBV19 and TRBJ2-2; 14 bases match TRBD2. The CDR3 covers 18 residues. The J segment lost 4 bases and the V segment lost 5 bases, leaving 9 bases of the junction unmatched. From germline, CDR1 is LNHDA and CDR2 SQIVND (reference sequence). The DNA of the CDR3 is TGTGCCAGTAGTCCGGGACTAGCGGGAGAAACCACCACCGGGGAGCTGTTTTTT. Amino acid sequence: CASSPGLAGETTTGELFF.

V gene TRBV19 combines with J gene TRBJ2-7; D is uncertain. The germline CDR1 and CDR2 sequences are LNHDA and SQIVND (reference sequence). This CDR3 has 14 residues. Trimming took 1 base from V and 5 from J, leaving 12 bases between them. CDR3 amino acids: CASSIVLWANEQYF. CDR3 sequence (DNA): TGTGCCAGTAGTATAGTCCTGTGGGCTAACGAGCAGTACTTC.

The rearrangement uses TRBV29-1 and TRBJ2-7; D is perhaps TRBD1 (6 bases). This CDR3 is 12 amino acids long. Between the trimmed V and J ends, which lost 4 bases and 4 bases, there was a span of 11 bases. The V gene's germline CDR1 is SQVTM and CDR2 ANQGSEA. As DNA, the CDR3 is TGCAGCGTTGGGGACAAACCTTACGAGCAGTACTTC. This translates into CSVGDKPYEQYF.

This clone was recorded a few times. The chain carries TRBV4-3 and TRBJ2-7; 10 nucleotides match TRBD2. The CDR3 is 17 amino acids. Trimming took 1 base from V and 4 from J; bases not matched to a gene: 10. Per germline, CDR1 LGHNA and CDR2 YSLEER. The CDR3 protein is CASSQALSGRGRYEQYF. In nucleotides, the CDR3 is TGCGCCAGCAGCCAAGCCCTGAGCGGGAGGGGTCGGTACGAGCAGTACTTC.

This clone was seen once. In nucleotides, the CDR3 is TGTGCCAGTAGTATGTGGGGGGAATCGGAAGCTTTCTTT. Its translation: CASSMWGESEAFF. The gene calls are TRBV19 and TRBJ1-1; D might be TRBD1 (5 bases). Germline lookup yields CDR1 LNHDA and CDR2 SQIVND (reference sequence). The germline V and J ends were trimmed by 3 bases and 8 bases, with 13 bases remaining between them. There are 13 residues in the CDR3.

The J gene is TRBJ2-5, the V gene TRBV6-5, with a weak D call TRBD2 (6 bases). CDR1 MNHEY and CDR2 SVGAGI come from the germline V gene. The CDR3 loop spans 14 amino acids. V was pared by 7 bases and J by 2 bases, with 14 bases between. The CDR3: CASTRLGGQETQYF. The CDR3 region has the DNA TGTGCCAGCACCCGATTGGGGGGACAAGAGACCCAGTACTTC.

V gene TRBV7-7 combines with J gene TRBJ2-3, with TRBD2 identical over 7 bases. In germline, CDR1 is SSHAT, CDR2 FNYEAQ (reference sequence). The CDR3 covers 15 residues. After removal of 5 bases from V and 2 bases from J, the junction contained 7 bases not matched to a gene. CDR3: CASSTGLSNTDTQYF. The CDR3 DNA is TGTGCCAGCAGCACGGGACTATCCAACACAGATACGCAGTATTTT.

CDR3 DNA sequence: TGTGCCAGCACTAGCGGGGATTACAATGAGCAGTTCTTC. Encoded protein: CASTSGDYNEQFF. The rearrangement links TRBV9 to TRBJ2-1, with TRBD2 identical over 9 bases. Looked up from germline, CDR1 is SGDLS and CDR2 is YYNGEE. V lost 6 bases, J lost 4 bases, and 2 bases stayed unmatched. The CDR3 consists of 13 residues.

The chain uses TRBV5-1 and TRBJ2-1; 13 nucleotides align to TRBD2. Germline values: CDR1 SGHRS, CDR2 YFSETQ. This CDR3 is 16 amino acids long. V shed 1 base and J 10 bases; nucleotides not matched to a gene: 8. The CDR3 loop reads CASSLFTSGRGDEQFF. CDR3 DNA sequence: TGCGCCAGCAGCTTGTTTACTAGCGGGAGGGGAGACGAGCAGTTCTTC.

The chain joins TRBV19 to TRBJ1-1; D unclear. V was clipped by 0 bases and J by 1 base, with 15 bases between them. The CDR3 is made up of 17 amino acids. Germline V gene lookup returns CDR1 LNHDA and CDR2 SQIVND (reference sequence). CDR3 nucleotide sequence: TGTGCCAGTAGTATAGAAATTTGGAGGACGGGGAACACTGAAGCTTTCTTT. The encoded protein is CASSIEIWRTGNTEAFF.

The chain carries TRBV7-9 and TRBJ1-1; 8 bases match TRBD1. Germline CDR1 and CDR2: SEHNR and FQNEAQ (reference sequence). This CDR3 has 16 residues. J gave up 3 bases and V 1 base, and 7 bases lay outside the gene matches. The CDR3 spells CASSLGTGREDTEAFF. DNA of the CDR3: TGTGCCAGCAGCTTAGGGACAGGGAGGGAAGACACTGAAGCTTTCTTT.